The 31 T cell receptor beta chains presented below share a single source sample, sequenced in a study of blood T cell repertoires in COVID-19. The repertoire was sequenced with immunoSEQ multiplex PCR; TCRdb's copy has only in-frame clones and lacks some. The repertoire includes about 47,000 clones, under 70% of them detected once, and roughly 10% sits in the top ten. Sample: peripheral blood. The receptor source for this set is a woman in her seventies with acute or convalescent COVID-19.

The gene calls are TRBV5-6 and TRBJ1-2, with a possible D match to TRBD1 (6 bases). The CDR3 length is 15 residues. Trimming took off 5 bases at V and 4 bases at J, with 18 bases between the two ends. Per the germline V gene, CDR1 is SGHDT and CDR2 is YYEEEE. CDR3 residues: CASRGARKNLYGYTF. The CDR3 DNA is TGTGCCAGCAGGGGGGCCAGGAAAAACCTCTATGGCTACACCTTC. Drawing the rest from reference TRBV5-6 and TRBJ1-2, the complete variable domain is DAGVTQSPTHLIKTRGQQVTLRCSPKSGHDTVSWYQQALGQGPQFIFQYYEEEERQRGNFPDRFSGHQFPNYSSELNVNALLLGDSALYLCASRGARKNLYGYTFGSGTRLTVV.

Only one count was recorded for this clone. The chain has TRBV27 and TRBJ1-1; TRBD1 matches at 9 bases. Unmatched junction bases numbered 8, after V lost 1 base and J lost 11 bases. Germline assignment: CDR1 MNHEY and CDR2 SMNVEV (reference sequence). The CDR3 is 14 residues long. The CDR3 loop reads CASSLFGTGIDAFF. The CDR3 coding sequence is TGTGCCAGCAGTTTATTCGGGACAGGGATCGATGCTTTCTTT.

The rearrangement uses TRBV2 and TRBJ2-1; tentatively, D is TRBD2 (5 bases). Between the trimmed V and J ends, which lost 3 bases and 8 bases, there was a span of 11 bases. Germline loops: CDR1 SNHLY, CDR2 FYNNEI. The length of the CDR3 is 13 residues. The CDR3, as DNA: TGTGCCAGCAGTGACTGGGAGTTGGATGAGCAGTTCTTC. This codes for CASSDWELDEQFF.

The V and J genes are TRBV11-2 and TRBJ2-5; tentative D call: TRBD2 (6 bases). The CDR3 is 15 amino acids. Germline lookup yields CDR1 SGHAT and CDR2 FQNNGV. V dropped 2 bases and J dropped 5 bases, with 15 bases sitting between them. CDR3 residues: CASSLLPLGGETQYF. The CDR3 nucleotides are TGTGCCAGCAGCTTACTACCCCTTGGAGGGGAGACCCAGTACTTC. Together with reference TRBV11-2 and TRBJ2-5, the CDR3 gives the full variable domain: EAGVAQSPRYKIIEKRQSVAFWCNPISGHATLYWYQQILGQGPKLLIQFQNNGVVDDSQLPKDRFSAERLKGVDSTLKIQPAKLEDSAVYLCASSLLPLGGETQYFGPGTRLLVL.

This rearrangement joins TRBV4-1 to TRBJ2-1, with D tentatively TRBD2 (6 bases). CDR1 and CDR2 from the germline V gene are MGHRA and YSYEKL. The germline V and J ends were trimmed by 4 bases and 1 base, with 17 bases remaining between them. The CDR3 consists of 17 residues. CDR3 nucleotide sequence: TGCGCCAGCAGCCCCAGGCATAGCGGTCGGTCCTACAATGAGCAGTTCTTC. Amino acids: CASSPRHSGRSYNEQFF.

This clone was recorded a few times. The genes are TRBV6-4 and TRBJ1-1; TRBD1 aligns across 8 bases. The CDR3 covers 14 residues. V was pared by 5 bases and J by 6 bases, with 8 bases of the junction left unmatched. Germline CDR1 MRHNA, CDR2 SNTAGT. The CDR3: CASSRGGTGAEAFF. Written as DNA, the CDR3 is TGTGCCAGCAGTCGAGGCGGGACAGGCGCTGAAGCTTTCTTT.

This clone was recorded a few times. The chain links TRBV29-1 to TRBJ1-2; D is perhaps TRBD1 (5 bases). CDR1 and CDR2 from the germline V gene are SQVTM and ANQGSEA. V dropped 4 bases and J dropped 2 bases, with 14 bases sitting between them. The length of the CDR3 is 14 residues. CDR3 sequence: CSVGYPGLNYGYTF. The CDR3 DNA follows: TGCAGCGTTGGCTACCCGGGACTGAACTATGGCTACACCTTC.

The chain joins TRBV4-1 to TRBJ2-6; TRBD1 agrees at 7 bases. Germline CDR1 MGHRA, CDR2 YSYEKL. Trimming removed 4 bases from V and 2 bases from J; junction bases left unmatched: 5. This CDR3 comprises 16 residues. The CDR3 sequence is CASSREGQAGANVLTF. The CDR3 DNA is TGCGCCAGCAGCCGAGAAGGACAGGCTGGGGCCAACGTCCTGACTTTC.

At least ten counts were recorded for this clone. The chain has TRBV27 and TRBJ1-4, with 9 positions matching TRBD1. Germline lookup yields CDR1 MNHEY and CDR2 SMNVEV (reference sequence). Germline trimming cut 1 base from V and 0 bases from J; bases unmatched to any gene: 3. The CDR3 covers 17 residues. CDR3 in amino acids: CASSLYGQGTTNEKLFF. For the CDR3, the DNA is TGTGCCAGCAGTTTATACGGACAGGGGACAACTAATGAAAAACTGTTTTTT.

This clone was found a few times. CDR3 nucleotides: TGTGCCAGTAACCCGACTAGCGGCGCGAACACCGGGGAGCTGTTTTTT. Its protein product is CASNPTSGANTGELFF. The gene calls are TRBV19 and TRBJ2-2, with 9 bases identical to TRBD2. CDR3 size: 16 residues. CDR1 is LNHDA, CDR2 SQIVND, per germline (reference sequence). Trimming removed 7 bases from V and 0 bases from J; junction bases left unmatched: 6.

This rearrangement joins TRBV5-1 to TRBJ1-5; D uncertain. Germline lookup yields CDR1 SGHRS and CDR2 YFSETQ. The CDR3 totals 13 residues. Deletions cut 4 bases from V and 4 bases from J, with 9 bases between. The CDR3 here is CASSEGVNQPQHF. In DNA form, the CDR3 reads TGCGCCAGCAGCGAAGGAGTTAATCAGCCCCAGCATTTT.

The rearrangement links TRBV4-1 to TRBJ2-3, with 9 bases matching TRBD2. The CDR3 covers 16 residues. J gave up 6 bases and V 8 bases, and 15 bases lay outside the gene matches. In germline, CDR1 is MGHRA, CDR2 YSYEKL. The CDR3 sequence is CASAPRLAERQDTQYF. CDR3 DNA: TGCGCCAGCGCCCCCCGACTAGCGGAGCGGCAGGATACGCAGTATTTT.

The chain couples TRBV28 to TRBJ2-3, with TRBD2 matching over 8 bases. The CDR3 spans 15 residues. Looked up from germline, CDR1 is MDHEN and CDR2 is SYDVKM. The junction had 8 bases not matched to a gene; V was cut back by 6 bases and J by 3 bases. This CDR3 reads CASRKAGTRTDTQYF. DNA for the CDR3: TGTGCCAGCAGGAAGGCCGGGACTAGGACAGATACGCAGTATTTT. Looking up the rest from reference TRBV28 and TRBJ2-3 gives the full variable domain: DVKVTQSSRYLVKRTGEKVFLECVQDMDHENMFWYRQDPGLGLRLIYFSYDVKMKEKGDIPEGYSVSREKKERFSLILESASTNQTSMYLCASRKAGTRTDTQYFGPGTRLTVL.

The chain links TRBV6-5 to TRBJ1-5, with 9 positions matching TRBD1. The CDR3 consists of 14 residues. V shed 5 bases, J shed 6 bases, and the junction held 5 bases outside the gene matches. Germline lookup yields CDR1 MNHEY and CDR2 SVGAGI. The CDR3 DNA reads TGTGCCAGCAGTACGGACAGGGGCGGTCAGCCCCAGCATTTT. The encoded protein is CASSTDRGGQPQHF.

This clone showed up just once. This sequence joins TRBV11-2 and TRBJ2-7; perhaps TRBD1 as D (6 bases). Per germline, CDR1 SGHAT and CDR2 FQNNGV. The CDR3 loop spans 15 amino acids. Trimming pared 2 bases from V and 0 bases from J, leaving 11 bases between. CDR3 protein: CASSLSGQSSYEQYF. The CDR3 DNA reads TGTGCCAGCAGCTTATCTGGACAGAGCTCCTACGAGCAGTACTTC.

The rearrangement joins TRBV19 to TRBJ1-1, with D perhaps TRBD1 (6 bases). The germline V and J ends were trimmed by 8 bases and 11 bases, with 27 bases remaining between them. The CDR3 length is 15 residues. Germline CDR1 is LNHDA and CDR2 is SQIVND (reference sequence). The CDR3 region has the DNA TGTGCCAGTCGCACTGCAGCTGGGGGAGTCAGGGGTGCTTTCTTT. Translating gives CASRTAAGGVRGAFF.

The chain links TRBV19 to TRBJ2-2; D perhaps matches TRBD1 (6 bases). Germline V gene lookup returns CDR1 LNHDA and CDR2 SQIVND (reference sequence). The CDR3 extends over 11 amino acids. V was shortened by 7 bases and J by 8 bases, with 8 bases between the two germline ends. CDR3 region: CASTGTGELFF. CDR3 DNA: TGTGCCAGTACCGGGACAGGGGAGCTGTTTTTT.

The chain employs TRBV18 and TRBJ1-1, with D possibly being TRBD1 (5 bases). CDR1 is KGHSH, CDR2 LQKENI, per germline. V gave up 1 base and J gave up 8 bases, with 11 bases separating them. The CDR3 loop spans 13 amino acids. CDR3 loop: CASSPQGTAEAFF. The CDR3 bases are TGTGCCAGCTCACCACAGGGGACTGCCGAAGCTTTCTTT.

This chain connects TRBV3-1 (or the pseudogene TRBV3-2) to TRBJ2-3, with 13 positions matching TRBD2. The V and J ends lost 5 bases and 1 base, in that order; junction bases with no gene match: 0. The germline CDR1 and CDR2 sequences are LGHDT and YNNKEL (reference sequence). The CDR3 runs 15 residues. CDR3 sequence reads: CASSGLAGGTDTQYF. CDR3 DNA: TGTGCCAGCAGCGGACTAGCGGGGGGCACAGATACGCAGTATTTT.

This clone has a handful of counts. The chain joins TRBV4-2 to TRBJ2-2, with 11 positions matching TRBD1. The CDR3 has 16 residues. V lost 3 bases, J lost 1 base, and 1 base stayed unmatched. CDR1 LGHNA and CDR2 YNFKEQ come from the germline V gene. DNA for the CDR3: TGTGCCAGCAGCCAGGGGACAGGGGGGAACACCGGGGAGCTGTTTTTT. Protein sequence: CASSQGTGGNTGELFF.

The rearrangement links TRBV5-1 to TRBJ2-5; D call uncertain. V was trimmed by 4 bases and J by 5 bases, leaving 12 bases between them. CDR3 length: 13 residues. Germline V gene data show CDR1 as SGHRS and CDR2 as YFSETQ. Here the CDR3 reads CASSLFGSETQYF. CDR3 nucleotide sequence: TGCGCCAGCAGCCTGTTCGGGTCGGAGACCCAGTACTTC.

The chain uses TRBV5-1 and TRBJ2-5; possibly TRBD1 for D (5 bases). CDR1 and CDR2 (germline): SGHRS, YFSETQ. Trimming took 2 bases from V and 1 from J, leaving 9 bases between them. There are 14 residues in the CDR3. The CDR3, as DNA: TGCGCCAGCAGCTTACAGGCTACCCAAGAGACCCAGTACTTC. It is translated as CASSLQATQETQYF.

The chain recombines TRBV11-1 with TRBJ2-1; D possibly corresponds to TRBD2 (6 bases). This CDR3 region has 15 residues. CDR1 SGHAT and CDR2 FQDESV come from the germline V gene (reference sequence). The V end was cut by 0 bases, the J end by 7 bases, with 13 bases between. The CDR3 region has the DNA TGTGCCAGCAGCTTAGCGCCGGAGGGATTGAATGAGCAGTTCTTC. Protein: CASSLAPEGLNEQFF.

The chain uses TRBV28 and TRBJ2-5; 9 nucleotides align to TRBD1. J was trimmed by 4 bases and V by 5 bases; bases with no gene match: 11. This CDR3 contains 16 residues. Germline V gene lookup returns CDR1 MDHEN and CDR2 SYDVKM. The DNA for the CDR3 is TGTGCCAGCAGTCCCGGTCGCACAGGGGGCAGAGAGACCCAGTACTTC. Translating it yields CASSPGRTGGRETQYF.

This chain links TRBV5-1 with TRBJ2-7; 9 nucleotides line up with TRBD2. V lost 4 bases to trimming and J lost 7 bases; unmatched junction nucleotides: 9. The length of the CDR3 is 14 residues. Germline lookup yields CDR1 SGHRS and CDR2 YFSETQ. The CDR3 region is CASSLDGTSMEQYF. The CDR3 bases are TGCGCCAGCAGCCTTGATGGGACTAGCATGGAGCAGTACTTC.

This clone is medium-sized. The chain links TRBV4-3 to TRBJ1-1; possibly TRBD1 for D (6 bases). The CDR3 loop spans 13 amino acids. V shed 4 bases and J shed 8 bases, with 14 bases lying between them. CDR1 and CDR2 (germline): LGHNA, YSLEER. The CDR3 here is CASSLGQPAEAFF. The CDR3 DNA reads TGCGCCAGCAGCCTCGGACAGCCTGCCGAAGCTTTCTTT.

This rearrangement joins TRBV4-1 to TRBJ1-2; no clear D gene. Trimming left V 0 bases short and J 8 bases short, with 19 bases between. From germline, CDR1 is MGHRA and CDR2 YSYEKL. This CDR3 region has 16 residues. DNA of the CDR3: TGCGCCAGCAGCCAAGAATTCCCCGTGGAGAGCGAGGGCTACACCTTC. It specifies CASSQEFPVESEGYTF.

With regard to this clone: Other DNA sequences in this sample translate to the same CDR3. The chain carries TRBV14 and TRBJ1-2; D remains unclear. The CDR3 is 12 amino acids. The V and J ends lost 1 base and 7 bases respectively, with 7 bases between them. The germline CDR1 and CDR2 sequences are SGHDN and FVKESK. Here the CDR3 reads CASSQGGSGYTF. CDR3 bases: TGTGCCAGCAGCCAAGGAGGGTCTGGCTACACCTTC.

The CDR3 region has the DNA TGTGCCAGTAGTAGCCTGGAGGGCTACAATCAGCCCCAGCATTTT. Protein product: CASSSLEGYNQPQHF. V is TRBV19 and J is TRBJ1-5, with D unclear. The CDR3 spans 15 residues. Germline-derived CDR1 and CDR2 are LNHDA and SQIVND (reference sequence). V lost 4 bases, J lost 3 bases, and 13 bases lay in between.

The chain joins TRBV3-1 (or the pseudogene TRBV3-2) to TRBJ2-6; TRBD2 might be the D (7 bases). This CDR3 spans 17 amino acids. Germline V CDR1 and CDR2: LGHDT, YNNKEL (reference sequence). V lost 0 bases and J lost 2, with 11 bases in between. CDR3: CASSQEGGATGANVLTF. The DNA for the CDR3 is TGTGCCAGCAGCCAAGAAGGGGGGGCAACTGGGGCCAACGTCCTGACTTTC.

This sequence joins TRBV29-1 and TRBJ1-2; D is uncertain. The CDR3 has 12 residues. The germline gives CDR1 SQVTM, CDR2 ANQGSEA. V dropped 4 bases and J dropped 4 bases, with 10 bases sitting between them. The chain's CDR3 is CSVVESSYGYTF. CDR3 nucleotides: TGCAGCGTTGTGGAGTCCAGCTATGGCTACACCTTC.